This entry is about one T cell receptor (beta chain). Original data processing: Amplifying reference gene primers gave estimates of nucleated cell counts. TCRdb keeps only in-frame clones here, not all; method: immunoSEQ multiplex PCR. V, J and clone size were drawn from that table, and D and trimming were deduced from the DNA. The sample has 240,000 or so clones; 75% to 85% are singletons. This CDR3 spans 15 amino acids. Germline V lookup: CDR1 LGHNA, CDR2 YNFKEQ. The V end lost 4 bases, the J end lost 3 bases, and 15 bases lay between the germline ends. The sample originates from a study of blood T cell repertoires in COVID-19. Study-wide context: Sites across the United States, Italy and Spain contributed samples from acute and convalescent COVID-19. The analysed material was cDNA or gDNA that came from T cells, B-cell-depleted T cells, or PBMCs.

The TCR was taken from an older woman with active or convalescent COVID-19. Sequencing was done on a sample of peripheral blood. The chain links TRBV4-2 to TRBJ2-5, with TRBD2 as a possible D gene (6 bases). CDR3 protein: CASSPGVGLEETQYF. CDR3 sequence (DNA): TGTGCCAGCAGCCCGGGGGTGGGACTTGAAGAGACCCAGTACTTC.